This TCR beta chain originates from a study of somatic mutations in cytotoxic T cells in rheumatoid arthritis. The study, taken as a whole, reports: Antigens recognized by the expanded CD8+ clones were unknown. Rheumatoid arthritis patients showed CD8+ clonality increasing with age, unlike healthy controls.

Data came from immunoSEQ multiplex PCR; TCRdb stores just in-frame clones and leaves some out. This sample has 10,000 or so clones; under 85% occur once, and the top ten carry 20% to 25%. Of the blood donors acting as healthy controls, about 57% were female, and their median age was 56 years (range about 20-75). CD4+ and CD8+ cells were isolated by positive magnetic bead selection, with purity checked by flow cytometry. As for this clone: Its antigen is undetermined.

The CDR3 contains 13 residues. The V gene lost 3 bases and the J gene lost 6 bases, with 13 bases spanning the gap. CDR1 and CDR2 (germline): SGDLS, YYNGEE. The rearrangement joins TRBV9 to TRBJ2-7, with a possible D match to TRBD1 (5 bases). Source material: CD8+ T cells sorted from blood. This sequence was found in a man between 45 and 60 years old in good health. DNA for the CDR3: TGTGCCAGCAGCGCACTCGAAGGGGCCGAGCAGTACTTC. Its protein product is CASSALEGAEQYF.